Given below is one T cell receptor (beta chain) in context. Assay used: immunoSEQ multiplex PCR; TCRdb lists only in-frame clones, some missing. The table shows around 100,000 clones, with roughly nine tenths occurring only once. The entry originates in a study of control samples from healthy donors and cancer patients. The CDR3 is 11 residues long. V was pared by 3 bases and J by 5 bases, with 5 bases between. Germline V gene sequence: CDR1 GTSNPN, CDR2 SVGIG (reference sequence). The chain is built from TRBV30 and TRBJ2-4; D not resolved. This TCR derives from a woman between 45 and 60 years old in good health. The material sequenced was blood. CDR3 DNA sequence: TGTGCCTGGAGGGTCCAAAACATTCAGTACTTC. It specifies CAWRVQNIQYF.